The 25 T cell receptor beta chains below come from one sample, sequenced in a study of cytomegalovirus exposure and HLA in healthy donors. Primers included in the PCR were 60 Vbeta and 13 Jbeta primers. Clones were sequenced by immunoSEQ multiplex PCR, and TCRdb holds only the in-frame ones, with some missing. The sample consists of 150,000 to 200,000 clones, roughly 77% of them appearing once. The source material was PBMCs. Receptors were obtained from a woman in her forties or fifties in good health and CMV-seronegative.

V usage is TRBV6-5 and J usage is TRBJ1-4; D not certain. Germline V gene sequence: CDR1 MNHEY, CDR2 SVGAGI. The CDR3 runs to 14 residues. Trimming pared 5 bases from V and 10 bases from J, leaving 17 bases between. CDR3 in DNA: TGTGCCAGCAGTACGGGGAGGGTAAAGGCAAAACTGTTTTTT. Translation: CASSTGRVKAKLFF.

The genes are TRBV5-1 and TRBJ2-2, with a possible D match to TRBD2 (5 bases). Germline V gene data show CDR1 as SGHRS and CDR2 as YFSETQ. V lost 2 bases and J 0 bases, leaving 11 bases between the germline ends. This CDR3 is built from 16 residues. The CDR3 coding sequence is TGCGCCAGCAGCTTTGGTGGAGGACCGAACACCGGGGAGCTGTTTTTT. This sequence encodes CASSFGGGPNTGELFF.

The genes are TRBV30 and TRBJ2-3; D gene uncertain. Germline-derived CDR1 and CDR2 are GTSNPN and SVGIG (reference sequence). This CDR3 has 13 residues. The V end was cut by 2 bases, the J end by 3 bases, with 9 bases between. This CDR3 is CAWSSLATDTQYF. The CDR3, as DNA: TGTGCCTGGAGTAGCCTTGCGACAGATACGCAGTATTTT.

The chain has TRBV5-1 and TRBJ1-2; D is possibly TRBD1 (5 bases). CDR3 length: 16 residues. CDR1 and CDR2 (germline): SGHRS, YFSETQ. Trimming removed 3 bases from V and 2 bases from J, with 17 bases in between. The CDR3 loop is CASSSGPGGVNYGYTF. CDR3 coding DNA: TGCGCCAGCAGCTCTGGCCCGGGAGGGGTCAACTATGGCTACACCTTC.

This clone was seen only once. The chain combines TRBV5-5 with TRBJ2-2; 8 bases are a match to TRBD1. This CDR3 is built from 16 residues. Germline values: CDR1 SGHKS, CDR2 YYEKEE (reference sequence). V trimming: 4 bases; J trimming: 1 base; junction bases outside the gene matches: 6. The CDR3 DNA reads TGTGCCAGCAGCCCCCTGACAGGGGTGAACACCGGGGAGCTGTTTTTT. Translating gives CASSPLTGVNTGELFF. The full variable domain, completed using reference TRBV5-5 and TRBJ2-2, is DAGVTQSPTHLIKTRGQQVTLRCSPISGHKSVSWYQQVLGQGPQFIFQYYEKEERGRGNFPDRFSARQFPNYSSELNVNALLLGDSALYLCASSPLTGVNTGELFFGEGSRLTVL.

A single count supports this clone. For the CDR3, the DNA is TGTGCCAGCAGAAAAGGGGGACTAGCGGGAGAGCAGTTCTTC. Its protein is CASRKGGLAGEQFF. This chain uses TRBV7-2 with TRBJ2-1, with TRBD2 matching 13 bases. The V gene end was trimmed by 6 bases and the J gene end by 10 bases; junction bases not matched to a gene: 6. The CDR3 extends over 14 amino acids. Germline loops: CDR1 SGHTA, CDR2 FQGNSA. The variable domain in full, completed from reference TRBV7-2 and TRBJ2-1, reads GAGVSQSPSNKVTEKGKDVELRCDPISGHTALYWYRQSLGQGLEFLIYFQGNSAPDKSGLPSDRFSAERTGGSVSTLTIQRTQQEDSAVYLCASRKGGLAGEQFFGPGTRLTVL.

The chain links TRBV7-9 to TRBJ2-5; 11 positions agree with TRBD1. The J call may be incorrect, as the DNA end agrees better with TRBJ2-7. CDR3 size: 15 residues. Looked up from germline, CDR1 is SEHNR and CDR2 is FQNEAQ (reference sequence). The CDR3 region has the DNA TGTGCCAGCAGCCGTCCAGGGACAGGGGGGGGCGAGCAGTACTTC. Residues: CASSRPGTGGGEQYF.

The rearrangement joins TRBV5-8 to TRBJ2-3; tentative D call: TRBD2 (5 bases). The germline V and J ends were trimmed by 4 bases and 6 bases, with 18 bases remaining between them. The CDR3 covers 15 residues. Germline CDR1 reads SGHTS; CDR2 reads YDEGEE. The CDR3 bases are TGTGCCAGCAGCCCGGACGGGGTTCGTTTTGATACGCAGTATTTT. Its translation is CASSPDGVRFDTQYF.

The chain uses TRBV7-3 and TRBJ2-1, with TRBD2 matching over 9 bases. The V and J ends lost 2 bases and 7 bases, in that order; junction bases with no gene match: 0. The CDR3 has 13 amino acids. Germline CDR1 reads SGHTA; CDR2 reads FQGTGA. The CDR3 nucleotides read TGTGCCAGCAGCTTAGCGGGAGGGAATGAGCAGTTCTTC. Residues: CASSLAGGNEQFF.

This chain joins TRBV7-9 and TRBJ2-6; 7 bases match TRBD1. The V segment lost 4 bases and the J segment 0 bases; nucleotides outside the gene matches: 9. CDR3 size: 18 residues. CDR1 and CDR2 from the germline V gene are SEHNR and FQNEAQ (reference sequence). The CDR3 loop is CASSSPPGQSSGANVLTF. CDR3 nucleotide sequence: TGTGCCAGCAGCTCACCTCCGGGACAGAGCTCTGGGGCCAACGTCCTGACTTTC.

The CDR3 DNA sequence: TGTGCCAGCACAAAACAGGGTGGCTATGGCTACACCTTC. It specifies CASTKQGGYGYTF. The chain recombines TRBV7-2 with TRBJ1-2; weak D call: TRBD1 (6 bases). CDR3 length: 13 amino acids. CDR1 and CDR2 (germline): SGHTA, FQGNSA. V lost 7 bases to trimming and J lost 4 bases, with 13 bases between them.

The CDR3 is CASSPRDRKNAHKAETQYF. The DNA for the CDR3 is TGTGCCAGCAGCCCCCGGGACAGGAAAAATGCCCATAAAGCGGAGACCCAGTACTTC. V gene TRBV7-9 combines with J gene TRBJ2-5, with 8 bases aligning to TRBD1. The CDR3 has 19 residues. In germline, CDR1 is SEHNR, CDR2 FQNEAQ (reference sequence). J lost 5 bases, V lost 5 bases, and 22 bases had no gene match.

The V and J genes are TRBV19 and TRBJ1-4; no reliable D call. The length of the CDR3 is 15 residues. From germline, CDR1 is LNHDA and CDR2 SQIVND (reference sequence). V was clipped by 7 bases and J by 7 bases, with 19 bases between them. The CDR3 DNA reads TGTGCCAGTACCTCCGGAGTTAGTGGCATTGAAAAACTGTTTTTT. Translating gives CASTSGVSGIEKLFF.

The rearrangement links TRBV15 to TRBJ2-1; D is possibly TRBD2 (6 bases). The V and J ends lost 1 base and 5 bases respectively, with 9 bases between them. In germline, CDR1 is LNHNV, CDR2 YYDKDF (reference sequence). This CDR3 region has 14 residues. CDR3 protein: CATSRGGNNNEQFF. In nucleotides, the CDR3 is TGTGCCACCAGCAGAGGCGGGAACAACAATGAGCAGTTCTTC.

V gene TRBV7-2 combines with J gene TRBJ1-3, with D possibly matching TRBD1 (6 bases). The CDR3 spans 17 residues. Germline values: CDR1 SGHTA, CDR2 FQGNSA. V shed 0 bases and J shed 2 bases, with 14 bases lying between them. The CDR3 DNA is TGTGCCAGCAGCTTAGCGGGGAGACAGGCCACTGGAAACACCATATATTTT. Amino acids: CASSLAGRQATGNTIYF.

The CDR3 region is CASSYGQGLYEQYF. The CDR3 bases are TGTGCCAGCAGCTACGGACAGGGTCTCTACGAGCAGTACTTC. This chain uses TRBV11-2 with TRBJ2-7; 8 positions match TRBD1. With 4 bases clipped from V and 3 bases from J, the junction kept 5 bases outside the gene matches. The CDR3 is made up of 14 amino acids. CDR1 and CDR2 (germline): SGHAT, FQNNGV.

The chain uses TRBV5-6 and TRBJ2-2; TRBD2 is a possible D gene (6 bases). The V and J ends lost 3 bases and 3 bases respectively, with 12 bases between them. The CDR3 extends over 15 amino acids. Germline-derived CDR1 and CDR2 are SGHDT and YYEEEE. As DNA, the CDR3 is TGTGCCAGCAGCTACCGGGACTCGCACACCGGGGAGCTGTTTTTT. Its translation is CASSYRDSHTGELFF.

The table lists this clone with a few counts. The chain uses TRBV7-9 and TRBJ1-2; no clear D gene. Germline V gene sequence: CDR1 SEHNR, CDR2 FQNEAQ (reference sequence). Trimming stripped 8 bases from V and 4 bases from J, with 8 bases between. CDR3 length equals 11 residues. The CDR3 coding sequence is TGTGCCAGCCTTGGGAGCTATGGCTACACCTTC. As protein: CASLGSYGYTF. The entire variable domain, with the rest obtained from reference TRBV7-9 and TRBJ1-2, is as follows: DTGVSQNPRHKITKRGQNVTFRCDPISEHNRLYWYRQTLGQGPEFLTYFQNEAQLEKSRLLSDRFSAERPKGSFSTLEIQRTEQGDSAMYLCASLGSYGYTFGSGTRLTVV.

CDR3 in amino acids: CASSLSTGMGGYTF. For the CDR3, the DNA is TGTGCCAGCAGTTTATCGACAGGGATGGGTGGCTACACCTTC. The chain recombines TRBV27 with TRBJ1-2; 7 bases match TRBD1. Germline CDR1 reads MNHEY; CDR2 reads SMNVEV (reference sequence). The CDR3 spans 14 residues. J gave up 7 bases and V 0 bases, and 5 bases lay outside the gene matches.

This chain uses TRBV28 with TRBJ2-1; unclear D gene. V was shortened by 6 bases and J by 3 bases, with 9 bases between the two germline ends. The CDR3 is 13 amino acids. Germline V gene lookup returns CDR1 MDHEN and CDR2 SYDVKM. The CDR3 sequence is CASRSYFYNEQFF. The CDR3 bases are TGTGCCAGCAGGTCCTATTTCTACAATGAGCAGTTCTTC. Combining the CDR3 with reference TRBV28 and TRBJ2-1 gives the whole variable domain DVKVTQSSRYLVKRTGEKVFLECVQDMDHENMFWYRQDPGLGLRLIYFSYDVKMKEKGDIPEGYSVSREKKERFSLILESASTNQTSMYLCASRSYFYNEQFFGPGTRLTVL.

The CDR3 DNA reads as TGTGCCACCAGCAGAGCAGGACAGGGGAGGGGGGAGACCCAGTACTTC. Translating gives CATSRAGQGRGETQYF. The gene calls are TRBV15 and TRBJ2-5; 9 nucleotides align to TRBD1. The CDR3 spans 16 residues. The V and J ends lost 1 base and 5 bases, in that order; junction bases with no gene match: 8. Germline CDR1 reads LNHNV; CDR2 reads YYDKDF (reference sequence).

This sequence joins TRBV29-1 and TRBJ2-7, with a possible D match to TRBD2 (6 bases). Germline loops: CDR1 SQVTM, CDR2 ANQGSEA. This CDR3 comprises 11 residues. Trimming cost V 4 bases and J 7 bases, with 11 bases left between them. CDR3 DNA: TGCAGCGTTGGCGCGGGGTGGGAGCAGTACTTC. Protein sequence: CSVGAGWEQYF.

The chain employs TRBV4-3 and TRBJ2-7, with 9 nucleotides matching TRBD1. Germline V gene sequence: CDR1 LGHNA, CDR2 YSLEER. V gave up 3 bases and J gave up 5 bases; unmatched junction bases: 8. This CDR3 is built from 15 residues. DNA of the CDR3: TGCGCCAGCAGCCACCGACAGGGGGGTTTGGACGAGCAGTACTTC. Its protein product is CASSHRQGGLDEQYF.

The chain couples TRBV7-8 to TRBJ1-5; D is possibly TRBD1 (5 bases). Trimming left V 8 bases short and J 2 bases short, with 13 bases between. CDR3 length equals 14 residues. Per the germline V gene, CDR1 is SGHVS and CDR2 is FQNEAQ. DNA of the CDR3: TGTGCCAGCGGGGCCAGGGCGGGCAATCAGCCCCAGCATTTT. Its translation: CASGARAGNQPQHF.

V usage is TRBV30 and J usage is TRBJ1-6; tentative D call: TRBD1 (6 bases). Germline V gene lookup returns CDR1 GTSNPN and CDR2 SVGIG (reference sequence). This CDR3 spans 13 amino acids. Trimming took off 1 base at V and 10 bases at J, with 11 bases between the two ends. The CDR3 nucleotides are TGTGCCTGGAGTGATGGGGGCCGCTCACCCCTCCACTTT. Translating gives CAWSDGGRSPLHF.